The T cell receptor (beta chain) described here comes from a study of CXCR3-negative and CXCR3-positive naive CD8 T cells. Study conclusions and caveats: More hydrophobic TRB CDR3s occurred in CXCR3-positive than in CXCR3-negative naive cells.

Remarks on this clonotype: Its target is unknown.

CDR3 length: 18 residues. The germline gives CDR1 LNHNV, CDR2 YYDKDF (reference sequence). UMI-labeled 5' RACE yielded the TRB cDNA libraries. Reanalyzing the 5' RACE reads, TCRdb keeps one entry per CDR3 protein, without DNA. The table for this sample gives about 98,000 distinct CDR3 sequences. The sequence was collected from a human donor in good health. Some clones in this sample may be carry-over from other donors' samples. The chain combines TRBV15 with TRBJ2-1; TCRdb gives TRBD2 as the D gene, but with no DNA this cannot be confirmed. What was sequenced was naive CXCR3+ CD8+ T cells from blood. This sample's subset: CD45RO-CCR7+CD27+CD95- naive CD8+ T cells expressing CXCR3 (TNR3+). The CDR3 sequence is CATSRDTSGTRSYNEQFF. The entire variable domain, with the rest obtained from reference TRBV15 and TRBJ2-1, is as follows: DAMVIQNPRYQVTQFGKPVTLSCSQTLNHNVMYWYQQKSSQAPKLLFHYYDKDFNNEADTPDNFQSRRPNTSFCFLDIRSPGLGDTAMYLCATSRDTSGTRSYNEQFFGPGTRLTVL.